This T cell receptor (beta chain) was found in a study of Graves' ophthalmopathy and Graves' hyperthyroidism. This clonotype was observed many times. Its target is not known. General study findings and limits: The majority of expanded thyroid clonotypes above 0.001 frequency also occurred in blood.

Patients were left out if they had other autoimmune diseases, uncontrolled infections, pregnancy or lactation. For repertoire sequencing, the TCR beta CDR3 regions were amplified from RNA transcripts. HTBI primers were used in a first-round RT-PCR, which preceded a second-round multiplex PCR. MiXCR, run by TCRdb on the multiplex PCR reads, gives a single entry per CDR3 protein. The sample consists of a few hundred thousand distinct CDR3 sequences, about a sixth of them appearing once. V was pared by 4 bases and J by 5 bases, with 9 bases between. The germline V gene encodes CDR1 SQVTM and CDR2 ANQGSEA. There are 11 residues in the CDR3.

Input material: peripheral blood. This TCR came from an adult woman with stable Graves' hyperthyroidism. The gene calls are TRBV29-1 and TRBJ2-7; D may be TRBD1 or TRBD2 (5 bases each). The CDR3 protein is CSVGGVDEQYF. In nucleotides, the CDR3 is TGCAGCGTTGGAGGGGTTGACGAGCAGTACTTC.